This record concerns one T cell receptor (beta chain) sequence. The data stem from a study of blood T cell repertoires in COVID-19. Background on the study: Samples taken during acute and convalescent COVID-19 were collected in the United States, Italy and Spain. From T cells, B-cell-depleted T cells, or PBMCs came the material, which was cDNA or gDNA.

The CDR3 covers 16 residues. V lost 4 bases and J lost 9, with 22 bases in between. The germline V gene encodes CDR1 SGHVS and CDR2 FNYEAQ. As handled by the study authors: Scientists estimated how many nucleated cells there were by amplifying reference gene primers. Using immunoSEQ multiplex PCR, the repertoire was profiled, and TCRdb retains in-frame clones only, with some absent. From that table come the V and J calls and clone size; the DNA was used to work out D and trimming. The data show about 59,000 clones, around 84% seen once. The origin of this receptor is a man in his 60s with acute or convalescent COVID-19. The chain is built from TRBV7-6 and TRBJ1-3; perhaps TRBD1 as D (5 bases). The sample consisted of peripheral blood. CDR3 in amino acids: CASSYLREEKAGTIYF. The CDR3 DNA follows: TGTGCCAGCAGCTACCTCAGGGAGGAGAAGGCCGGCACCATATATTTT.